This T cell receptor (beta chain) originates from a study of CD8+ T cells in alopecia areata. Points from the study as a whole: Just one nonresponder means the tie between baseline CD8+ expansion and response stays uncertain. Sequencing of scalp tissue also captures the resident alphabeta T cells of normal skin.

The sequencing template was cDNA reverse transcribed from extracted RNA. This table comes from immunoSEQ multiplex PCR, and its TCRdb copy is limited to in-frame clones, with some not included. Of 90,000 or so clones in the sample, 44% are singletons; the top ten hold roughly 18%. This clone has a single count. Its cognate antigen is unknown. There are 15 residues in the CDR3. V dropped 1 base and J dropped 4 bases, with 13 bases sitting between them. In germline, CDR1 is LNHNV, CDR2 YYDKDF (reference sequence). Sample treatment: oral pan-JAK inhibitor, 5-10 mg twice daily. Collection of lesional scalp punch biopsies and peripheral blood was performed in alopecia areata patients. Researchers picked out CD4+ and CD8+ T cells from PBMCs by sorting.

The chain carries TRBV15 and TRBJ1-1; maybe TRBD1 (5 bases). The origin of this receptor is a human donor with alopecia areata. The source material was CD8+ T cells sorted from blood, sampled at week 24, from a patient treated with tofacitinib. The CDR3 nucleotides are TGTGCCACCAGCAGAGGTGTGACAGAATCCACTGAAGCTTTCTTT. Translation: CATSRGVTESTEAFF.